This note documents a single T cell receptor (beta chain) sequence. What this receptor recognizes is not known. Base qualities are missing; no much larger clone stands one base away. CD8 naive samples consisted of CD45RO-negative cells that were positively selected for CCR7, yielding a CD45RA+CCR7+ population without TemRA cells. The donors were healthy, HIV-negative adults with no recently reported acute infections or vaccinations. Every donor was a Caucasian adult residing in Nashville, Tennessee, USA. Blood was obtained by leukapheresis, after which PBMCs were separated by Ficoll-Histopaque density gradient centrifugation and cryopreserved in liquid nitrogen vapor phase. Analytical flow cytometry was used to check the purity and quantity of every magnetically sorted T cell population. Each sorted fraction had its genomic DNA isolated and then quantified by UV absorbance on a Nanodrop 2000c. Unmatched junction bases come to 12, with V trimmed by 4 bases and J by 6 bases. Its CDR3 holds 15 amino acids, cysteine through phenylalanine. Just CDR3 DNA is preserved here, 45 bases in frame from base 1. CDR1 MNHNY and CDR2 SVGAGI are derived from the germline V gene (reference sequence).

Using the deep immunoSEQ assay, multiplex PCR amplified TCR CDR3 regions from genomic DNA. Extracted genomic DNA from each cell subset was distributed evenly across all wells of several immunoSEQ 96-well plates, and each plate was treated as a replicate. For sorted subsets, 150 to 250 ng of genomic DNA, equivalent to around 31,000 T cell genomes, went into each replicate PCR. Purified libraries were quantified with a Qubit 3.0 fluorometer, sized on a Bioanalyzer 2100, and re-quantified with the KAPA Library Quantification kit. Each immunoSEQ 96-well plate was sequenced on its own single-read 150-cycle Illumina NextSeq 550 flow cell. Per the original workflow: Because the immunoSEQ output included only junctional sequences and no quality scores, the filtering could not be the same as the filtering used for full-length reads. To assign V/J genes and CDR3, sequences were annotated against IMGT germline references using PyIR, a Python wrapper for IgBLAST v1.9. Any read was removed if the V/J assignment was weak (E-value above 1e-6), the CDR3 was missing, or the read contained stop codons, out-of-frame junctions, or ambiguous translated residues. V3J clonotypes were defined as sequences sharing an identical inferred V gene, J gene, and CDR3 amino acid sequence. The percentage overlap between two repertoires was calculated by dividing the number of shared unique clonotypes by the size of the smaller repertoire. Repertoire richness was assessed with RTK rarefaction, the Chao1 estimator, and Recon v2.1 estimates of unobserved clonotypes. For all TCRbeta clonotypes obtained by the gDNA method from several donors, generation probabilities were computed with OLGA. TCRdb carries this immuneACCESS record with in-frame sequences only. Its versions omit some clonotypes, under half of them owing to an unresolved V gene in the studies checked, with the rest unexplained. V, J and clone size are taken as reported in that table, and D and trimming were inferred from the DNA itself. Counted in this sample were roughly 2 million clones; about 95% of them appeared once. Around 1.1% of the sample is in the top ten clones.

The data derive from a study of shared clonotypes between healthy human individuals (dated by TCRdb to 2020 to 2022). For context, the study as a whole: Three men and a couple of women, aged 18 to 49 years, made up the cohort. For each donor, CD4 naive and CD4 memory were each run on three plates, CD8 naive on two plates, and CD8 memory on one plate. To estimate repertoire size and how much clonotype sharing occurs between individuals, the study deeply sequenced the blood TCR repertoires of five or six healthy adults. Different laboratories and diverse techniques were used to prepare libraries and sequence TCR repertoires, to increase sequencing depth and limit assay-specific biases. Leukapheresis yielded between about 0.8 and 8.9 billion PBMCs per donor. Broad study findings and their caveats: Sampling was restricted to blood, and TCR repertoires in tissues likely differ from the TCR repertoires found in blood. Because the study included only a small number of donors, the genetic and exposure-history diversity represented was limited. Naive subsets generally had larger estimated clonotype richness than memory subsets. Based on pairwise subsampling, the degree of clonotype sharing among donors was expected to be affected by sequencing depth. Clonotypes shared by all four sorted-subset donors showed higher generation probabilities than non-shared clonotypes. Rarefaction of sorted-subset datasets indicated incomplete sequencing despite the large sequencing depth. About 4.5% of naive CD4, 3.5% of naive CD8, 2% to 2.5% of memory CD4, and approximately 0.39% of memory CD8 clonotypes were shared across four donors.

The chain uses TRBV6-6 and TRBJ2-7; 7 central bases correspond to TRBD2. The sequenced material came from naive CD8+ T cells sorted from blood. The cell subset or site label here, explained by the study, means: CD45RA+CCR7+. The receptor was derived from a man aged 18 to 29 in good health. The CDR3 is CASSFLAEQPSEQYF. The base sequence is TGTGCCAGCAGTTTTCTAGCGGAGCAGCCCAGCGAGCAGTACTTC.